This T cell receptor (beta chain) is drawn from a study of radiotherapy plus CTLA-4 blockade in lung cancer. This clone is a singleton in its sample. V shed 6 bases, J shed 1 base, and the junction held 5 bases outside the gene matches. The CDR3 has 13 amino acids. Germline lookup yields CDR1 SQVTM and CDR2 ANQGSEA. Using immunoSEQ multiplex PCR, the repertoire was profiled, and TCRdb retains in-frame clones only, with some absent. The sample lists roughly 50,000 clones; approximately 76% were seen once. Material: peripheral blood, obtained from a patient treated with radiotherapy plus ipilimumab. The receptor's source is a human donor with non-small cell lung cancer who had stable disease on radiotherapy plus ipilimumab. V gene TRBV29-1 combines with J gene TRBJ1-2, with 7 bases identical to TRBD1. The chain's CDR3 is CSVQTGLNYGYTF. CDR3 nucleotide sequence: TGCAGCGTCCAGACAGGGCTTAACTATGGCTACACCTTC.